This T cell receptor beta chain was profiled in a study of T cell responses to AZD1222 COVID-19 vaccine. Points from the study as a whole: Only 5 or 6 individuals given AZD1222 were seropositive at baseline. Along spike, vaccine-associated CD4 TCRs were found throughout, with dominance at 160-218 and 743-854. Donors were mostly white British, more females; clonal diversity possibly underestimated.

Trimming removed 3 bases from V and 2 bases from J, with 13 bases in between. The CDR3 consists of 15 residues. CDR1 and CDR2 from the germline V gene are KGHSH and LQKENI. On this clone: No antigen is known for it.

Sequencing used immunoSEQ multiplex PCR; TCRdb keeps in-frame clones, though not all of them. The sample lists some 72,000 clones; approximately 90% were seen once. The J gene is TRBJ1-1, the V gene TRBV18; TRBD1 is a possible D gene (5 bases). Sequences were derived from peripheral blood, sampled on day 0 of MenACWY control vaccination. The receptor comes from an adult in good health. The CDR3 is CASSPRGNQNTEAFF. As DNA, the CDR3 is TGTGCCAGCTCACCTCGGGGGAACCAAAACACTGAAGCTTTCTTT.